These 24 T cell receptor beta chains originate from one sample sequenced in a study of cytomegalovirus exposure and HLA in healthy donors. A multiplex PCR was run with 60 Vbeta primers and 13 Jbeta primers. Here immunoSEQ multiplex PCR was the method, and the copy in TCRdb shows in-frame clones only, minus some. The sample has 200,000 or so clones; about 77% are singletons. Sequencing was done on a sample of PBMCs. These receptor sequences come from a young woman in good health and CMV-seropositive.

The chain recombines TRBV28 with TRBJ2-1; 8 bases are shared with TRBD2. CDR3 length equals 16 residues. The germline CDR1 and CDR2 sequences are MDHEN and SYDVKM. Unmatched junction bases numbered 13, after V lost 3 bases and J lost 9 bases. The CDR3 spells CASSFPATGGPREQFF. The CDR3 coding sequence is TGTGCCAGCAGTTTTCCCGCGACGGGAGGGCCTCGTGAGCAGTTCTTC.

The rearrangement uses TRBV5-1 and TRBJ2-3; TRBD1 matches 8 bases. Germline-derived CDR1 and CDR2 are SGHRS and YFSETQ. The CDR3 length is 14 residues. V shed 3 bases, J shed 14 bases, and the junction held 14 bases outside the gene matches. CDR3 amino acids: CASSSGTGKTVAYF. DNA for the CDR3: TGCGCCAGCAGCTCCGGGACAGGAAAAACCGTAGCGTATTTT.

This clone was observed a few times. The J gene is TRBJ1-6, the V gene TRBV6-4; a possible D gene is TRBD1 (5 bases). Germline values: CDR1 MRHNA, CDR2 SNTAGT. This CDR3 region has 12 residues. The V gene lost 0 bases and the J gene lost 14 bases, with 8 bases spanning the gap. DNA for the CDR3: TGTGCCAGCAGTGACTCCCGGGGGGCCCTCCACTTT. Its translation: CASSDSRGALHF.

CDR3 residues: CASSPPPGQGVQGYTF. CDR3 DNA sequence: TGCGCCAGCAGCCCCCCTCCGGGGCAGGGGGTACAGGGCTACACCTTC. The V and J genes are TRBV5-1 and TRBJ1-2, with 7 nucleotides matching TRBD1. Unmatched junction bases numbered 17, after V lost 4 bases and J lost 8 bases. The CDR3 covers 16 residues. CDR1 is SGHRS, CDR2 YFSETQ, per germline.

The V call is TRBV4-2, the J call TRBJ2-2; 7 nucleotides agree with TRBD1. V was pared by 1 base and J by 5 bases, with 19 bases of the junction left unmatched. The germline V gene encodes CDR1 LGHNA and CDR2 YNFKEQ. The CDR3 loop spans 20 amino acids. In DNA form, the CDR3 reads TGTGCCAGCAGCCAAGCAGGGGGAGTTTGGGGGAGTGCGGGTACCGGGGAGCTGTTTTTT. It is translated as CASSQAGGVWGSAGTGELFF.

V gene TRBV7-8 combines with J gene TRBJ2-3; TRBD1 might be the D (5 bases). The germline V gene has CDR1 SGHVS and CDR2 FQNEAQ. The V end lost 2 bases, the J end lost 4 bases, and 10 bases lay between the germline ends. The CDR3 is made up of 14 amino acids. The CDR3 reads CASSLMSGSDTQYF. DNA of the CDR3: TGTGCCAGCAGCTTAATGTCAGGGTCAGATACGCAGTATTTT.

The chain is built from TRBV9 and TRBJ1-3; maybe TRBD1 (6 bases). V dropped 4 bases and J dropped 0 bases, with 11 bases sitting between them. Germline lookup yields CDR1 SGDLS and CDR2 YYNGEE. The CDR3 consists of 15 residues. The CDR3 nucleotides are TGTGCCAGCAGCTATGGGACATACTCTGGAAACACCATATATTTT. Its translation: CASSYGTYSGNTIYF.

The chain joins TRBV29-1 to TRBJ2-1, with TRBD2 as a possible D gene (6 bases). V lost 7 bases to trimming and J lost 9 bases, with 13 bases between them. The CDR3 runs to 11 residues. The germline V gene has CDR1 SQVTM and CDR2 ANQGSEA. The CDR3 region has the DNA TGCAGCGCCGTACTAGCCGGTGAGCAGTTCTTC. Its protein product is CSAVLAGEQFF.

V is TRBV7-9 and J is TRBJ2-5; a weak D match, TRBD1 (7 bases). V was trimmed by 5 bases and J by 2 bases, leaving 12 bases between them. The length of the CDR3 is 14 residues. Per germline, CDR1 SEHNR and CDR2 FQNEAQ (reference sequence). CDR3 sequence reads: CASSPRGVQETQYF. The CDR3 DNA reads TGTGCCAGCAGCCCCAGGGGGGTTCAAGAGACCCAGTACTTC.

The chain carries TRBV19 and TRBJ2-5; tentative D call: TRBD2 (5 bases). This CDR3 contains 15 residues. Trimming stripped 4 bases from V and 0 bases from J, with 12 bases between. Germline V gives CDR1 LNHDA, CDR2 SQIVND (reference sequence). The CDR3 DNA is TGTGCCAGTAGTAATTTCGACTACGACCAAGAGACCCAGTACTTC. Its translation: CASSNFDYDQETQYF. The entire variable domain, with the rest obtained from reference TRBV19 and TRBJ2-5, is as follows: DGGITQSPKYLFRKEGQNVTLSCEQNLNHDAMYWYRQDPGQGLRLIYYSQIVNDFQKGDIAEGYSVSREKKESFPLTVTSAQKNPTAFYLCASSNFDYDQETQYFGPGTRLLVL.

The V and J genes are TRBV5-1 and TRBJ1-1; a possible D gene is TRBD1 (5 bases). CDR1 and CDR2 (germline): SGHRS, YFSETQ. Trimming shortened V by 4 bases and J by 1 base, and 17 bases separated the two germline ends. This CDR3 has 16 residues. DNA for the CDR3: TGCGCCAGCAGCGCCTTCGCAGGGTTAGGGAACACTGAAGCTTTCTTT. Encoded protein: CASSAFAGLGNTEAFF.

This chain links TRBV10-3 with TRBJ2-7; TRBD1 matches 7 bases. The V gene end was trimmed by 6 bases and the J gene end by 3 bases; junction bases not matched to a gene: 11. The CDR3 covers 15 residues. Looked up from germline, CDR1 is ENHRY and CDR2 is SYGVKD. CDR3 residues: CAISLGEGASYEQYF. In DNA form, the CDR3 reads TGTGCCATCAGCCTCGGTGAGGGGGCCAGCTACGAGCAGTACTTC.

The V call is TRBV7-2, the J call TRBJ2-7; TRBD2 matches at 9 bases. CDR3 length equals 16 residues. Trimming at V came to 1 base and at J to 6 bases, leaving 10 bases not matched to a gene. CDR1 is SGHTA, CDR2 FQGNSA, per germline. CDR3 bases: TGTGCCAGCAGCTTAGTAATGGGCCTAGCGGGAAGCGAGCAGTACTTC. This gives the protein CASSLVMGLAGSEQYF.

The chain employs TRBV15 and TRBJ2-5, with D perhaps matching TRBD1 (6 bases). Trimming left V 0 bases short and J 5 bases short, with 7 bases between. The length of the CDR3 is 13 residues. Germline CDR1 and CDR2: LNHNV and YYDKDF (reference sequence). The CDR3 is CATSRDQGETQYF. Here the CDR3 DNA reads TGTGCCACCAGCAGAGACCAGGGGGAGACCCAGTACTTC.

The J gene is TRBJ2-1, the V gene TRBV25-1; D possibly corresponds to TRBD1 (5 bases). V lost 7 bases to trimming and J lost 3 bases, with 10 bases between them. CDR3 length: 13 residues. Germline CDR1 reads MGHDK; CDR2 reads SYGVNS. In nucleotides, the CDR3 is TGTGCCAGCACGCAGGGCCACTACAATGAGCAGTTCTTC. Translation gives CASTQGHYNEQFF.

The chain employs TRBV28 and TRBJ1-1, with TRBD1 matching 9 bases. V lost 5 bases, J lost 1 base, and 5 bases stayed unmatched. The CDR3 totals 15 residues. Germline V gene lookup returns CDR1 MDHEN and CDR2 SYDVKM. CDR3 nucleotides: TGTGCCAGCAGTGCCAACAGGGGGCAGAACACTGAAGCTTTCTTT. Its translation: CASSANRGQNTEAFF.

This clone has only one observation. This chain connects TRBV15 to TRBJ2-6, with a weak D call TRBD1 (5 bases). The CDR3 spans 16 residues. Germline V gene data show CDR1 as LNHNV and CDR2 as YYDKDF (reference sequence). The ends were cut back, 7 bases at V and 2 bases at J, with 15 bases in the middle. DNA for the CDR3: TGTGCCACCACCCCGCAGGGCCGAGCTGGGGCCAACGTCCTGACTTTC. Residues: CATTPQGRAGANVLTF.

This chain connects TRBV18 to TRBJ1-3, with D uncertain. Trimming stripped 4 bases from V and 0 bases from J, with 10 bases between. CDR1 and CDR2 (germline): KGHSH, LQKENI. The length of the CDR3 is 15 residues. The CDR3 DNA reads TGTGCCAGCTCACGCTCCGGGAGCTCTGGAAACACCATATATTTT. Residues: CASSRSGSSGNTIYF.

The chain joins TRBV9 to TRBJ2-1; D is unresolved. Germline V gives CDR1 SGDLS, CDR2 YYNGEE. Trimming removed 1 base at V and 4 bases at J, with 15 bases between. This CDR3 contains 16 residues. The CDR3 protein is CASSVSSRGEYNEQFF. The CDR3 DNA sequence: TGTGCCAGCAGCGTATCCTCCCGTGGAGAGTACAATGAGCAGTTCTTC.

The chain couples TRBV7-2 to TRBJ2-5, with 8 bases identical to TRBD2. This CDR3 spans 15 amino acids. CDR1 is SGHTA, CDR2 FQGNSA, per germline. V dropped 5 bases and J dropped 1; count of bases not matched to a gene: 6. The DNA for the CDR3 is TGTGCCAGCAGCGTACAGCGGGAGATCCAAGAGACCCAGTACTTC. This codes for CASSVQREIQETQYF.

The gene calls are TRBV30 and TRBJ2-7; 8 positions agree with TRBD1. The CDR3 consists of 13 residues. Looked up from germline, CDR1 is GTSNPN and CDR2 is SVGIG (reference sequence). The J segment lost 0 bases and the V segment lost 5 bases, leaving 3 bases of the junction unmatched. The CDR3 DNA follows: TGTGCCTGGGACAGGGGAAGCTCCTACGAGCAGTACTTC. Its translation: CAWDRGSSYEQYF.

The chain couples TRBV10-3 to TRBJ1-3, with TRBD1 identical over 9 bases. V lost 10 bases, J lost 4 bases, and 8 bases stayed unmatched. CDR3 size: 14 residues. Germline CDR1 reads ENHRY; CDR2 reads SYGVKD. This chain's CDR3 is CATDRGSQGNTIYF. CDR3 sequence (DNA): TGTGCCACCGACAGGGGGTCACAAGGAAACACCATATATTTT.

The V call is TRBV9, the J call TRBJ2-2; 9 bases line up with TRBD1. Germline V gene lookup returns CDR1 SGDLS and CDR2 YYNGEE. The length of the CDR3 is 14 residues. J gave up 3 bases and V 3 bases, and 0 bases lay outside the gene matches. The CDR3 DNA reads as TGTGCCAGCAGCGGGGACAGGGACACCGGGGAGCTGTTTTTT. Amino acid sequence: CASSGDRDTGELFF. The full variable domain, with the rest looked up from reference TRBV9 and TRBJ2-2, is DSGVTQTPKHLITATGQRVTLRCSPRSGDLSVYWYQQSLDQGLQFLIQYYNGEERAKGNILERFSAQQFPDLHSELNLSSLELGDSALYFCASSGDRDTGELFFGEGSRLTVL.

There are a few counts of this clone. The genes are TRBV18 and TRBJ2-7; D is unresolved. This CDR3 contains 13 residues. From germline, CDR1 is KGHSH and CDR2 LQKENI. Deletions cut 2 bases from V and 1 base from J, with 6 bases between. The CDR3 DNA follows: TGTGCCAGCTCACCAGAGACTTCCTACGAGCAGTACTTC. Protein product: CASSPETSYEQYF.